A selection of T cell receptor beta chains follows, all from one sample in a study of cytomegalovirus exposure and HLA in healthy donors. Sequencing used immunoSEQ multiplex PCR; TCRdb keeps in-frame clones, though not all of them. The table records around 180,000 clones, 65% to 75% of them present only once. The sequenced sample was PBMCs. The receptor set was obtained from a girl aged 10 to 17 in good health and CMV-seronegative. CDR3s include the opening cysteine and the closing phenylalanine or tryptophan. A D gene is named only where the DNA matches it firmly. Size tells how often a clone was seen (once, few, many) or the class of an expanded clone, and some rows leave it out.

D: TRBD2; V: TRBV5-1; J: TRBJ2-5; size: NA; DNA: TGCGCCAGCAAACGGCAGCGGGGGACCTCGTACCAAGAGACCCAGTACTTC; CDR3: CASKRQRGTSYQETQYF
D: NA; V: TRBV7-8; J: TRBJ1-6; size: NA; DNA: TGTGCCAGCAGCTTGGGCAGAAATTCACCCCTCCACTTT; CDR3: CASSLGRNSPLHF
D: NA; V: TRBV27; J: TRBJ1-1; size: NA; DNA: TGTGCCAGCAGTCCATTCAGGAACACTGAAGCTTTCTTT; CDR3: CASSPFRNTEAFF
D: NA; V: TRBV9; J: TRBJ2-7; size: NA; DNA: TGTGCCAGCAGCGTAGCCGACAGTGCCTACGAGCAGTACTTC; CDR3: CASSVADSAYEQYF
D: NA; V: TRBV6-6; J: TRBJ1-5; size: NA; DNA: TGTGCCAGCAGTCACAGAGATAGCAATCAGCCCCAGCATTTT; CDR3: CASSHRDSNQPQHF
D: TRBD2; V: TRBV5-8; J: TRBJ2-3; size: NA; DNA: TGTGCCAGCAGCTTGAGACTAGCGGGGACAGATACGCAGTATTTT; CDR3: CASSLRLAGTDTQYF
D: TRBD1; V: TRBV28; J: TRBJ1-2; size: NA; DNA: TGTGCCAGCAGCGCCGGACAGGGAGATGGCTACACCTTC; CDR3: CASSAGQGDGYTF
D: TRBD1; V: TRBV2; J: TRBJ1-1; size: once; DNA: TGTGCCACCCGGGACAGGGGGCTATGGGAATCCCGGAACACTGAAGCTTTCTTT; CDR3: CATRDRGLWESRNTEAFF
D: NA; V: TRBV19; J: TRBJ2-1; size: NA; DNA: TGTGCCAGTAGTATAGACCAAGGACAGCCCCAGTTCTTC; CDR3: CASSIDQGQPQFF
D: NA; V: TRBV9; J: TRBJ1-2; size: few; DNA: TGTGCCAGCAGCTATAGGGGTTATGGCTACACCTTC; CDR3: CASSYRGYGYTF
D: NA; V: TRBV19; J: TRBJ1-1; size: few; DNA: TGTGCCAGTTTACCGGACAGAAACACTGAAGCTTTCTTT; CDR3: CASLPDRNTEAFF
D: TRBD1; V: TRBV10-3; J: TRBJ1-2; size: NA; DNA: TGTGCCATCAGTGAGGGGGACAGCTTTTCTAACTATGGCTACACCTTC; CDR3: CAISEGDSFSNYGYTF
D: NA; V: TRBV5-1; J: TRBJ2-1; size: NA; DNA: TGCGCCAGCAGCTTGACCGGGGACTTATACAATGAGCAGTTCTTC; CDR3: CASSLTGDLYNEQFF
D: NA; V: TRBV5-6; J: TRBJ2-5; size: few; DNA: TGTGCCAGCACCTCATGGGTGCAGGGGAAGGAGACCCAGTACTTC; CDR3: CASTSWVQGKETQYF
D: TRBD1; V: TRBV5-1; J: TRBJ1-2; size: NA; DNA: TGCGCCAGCAGAGAACAGGGGAGTTCCTATGGCTACACCTTC; CDR3: CASREQGSSYGYTF
D: TRBD1; V: TRBV13; J: TRBJ1-1; size: NA; DNA: TGTGCCAGCAGCTCCGAAGGGGGCGCCCCAATGAACACTGAAGCTTTCTTT; CDR3: CASSSEGGAPMNTEAFF
D: TRBD1; V: TRBV9; J: TRBJ1-3; size: NA; DNA: TGTGCCAGCAGCGTAGAGACAGGGTCAGGAAACACCATATATTTT; CDR3: CASSVETGSGNTIYF
D: NA; V: TRBV6-5; J: TRBJ2-7; size: NA; DNA: TGTGCCAGCAGTTATACGGGGTACTCCTACGAGCAGTACTTC; CDR3: CASSYTGYSYEQYF
D: NA; V: TRBV4-1; J: TRBJ1-1; size: NA; DNA: TGCGCCAGCAGCCAAGGAGGGCTTCTGAACACTGAAGCTTTCTTT; CDR3: CASSQGGLLNTEAFF
D: NA; V: TRBV6-1; J: TRBJ1-5; size: NA; DNA: TGTGCCAGCAGTGCGGGACTTGTCGCACAGCCCCAGCATTTT; CDR3: CASSAGLVAQPQHF
D: NA; V: TRBV19; J: TRBJ1-5; size: NA; DNA: TGTGCCAGTAGTACCGAGGTTGAAGGAAATCAGCCCCAGCATTTT; CDR3: CASSTEVEGNQPQHF
D: NA; V: TRBV5-1; J: TRBJ2-1; size: NA; DNA: TGCGCCAGCAGCTTGGAGACGGGTCCTATAGATGAGCAGTTCTTC; CDR3: CASSLETGPIDEQFF
D: TRBD2; V: TRBV4-2; J: TRBJ2-1; size: few; DNA: TGTGCCAGCAGCCAAGACTTAGCGGGGGTAGGCAATGAGCAGTTCTTC; CDR3: CASSQDLAGVGNEQFF
D: NA; V: TRBV6-1; J: TRBJ1-2; size: few; DNA: TGTGCCAGCAGTGAAGCGGGGAGGGTATTCTATGGCTACACCTTC; CDR3: CASSEAGRVFYGYTF
D: NA; V: TRBV15; J: TRBJ2-6; size: few; DNA: TGTGCCACCAGGGCGGGAAGCTCTGGGGCCAACGTCCTGACTTTC; CDR3: CATRAGSSGANVLTF
D: NA; V: TRBV6-1; J: TRBJ2-1; size: NA; DNA: TGTGCCAGCATACAGGCCGGGAATGAGCAGTTCTTC; CDR3: CASIQAGNEQFF
D: TRBD1; V: TRBV5-1; J: TRBJ2-5; size: NA; DNA: TGCGCCAGCAGCTTGGCACAGGGGCCTCAAGAGACCCAGTACTTC; CDR3: CASSLAQGPQETQYF
D: NA; V: TRBV30; J: TRBJ2-2; size: few; DNA: TGTGCCTGGAGCGGAGGGGACGGGAACACCGGGGAGCTGTTTTTT; CDR3: CAWSGGDGNTGELFF
D: TRBD1; V: TRBV28; J: TRBJ1-5; size: NA; DNA: TGTGCCAGCAGTACACCGGACAGGGGGCATCAGCCCCAGCATTTT; CDR3: CASSTPDRGHQPQHF
D: NA; V: TRBV29-1; J: TRBJ1-6; size: NA; DNA: TGCAGCGTTGAAGTGGGAGGGGGTAATTCACCCCTCCACTTT; CDR3: CSVEVGGGNSPLHF
D: NA; V: TRBV5-1; J: TRBJ2-7; size: NA; DNA: TGCGCCAGCAGCTCCACACTGACTAATCGGCTTTACGAGCAGTACTTC; CDR3: CASSSTLTNRLYEQYF
D: TRBD1; V: TRBV6-5; J: TRBJ1-1; size: NA; DNA: TGTGCCAGCAGTTCCAGGACAGGGGGTACTGAAGCTTTCTTT; CDR3: CASSSRTGGTEAFF
D: TRBD1; V: TRBV29-1; J: TRBJ1-1; size: once; DNA: TGCAGCGCCCACGAGGGGGCGGGCGCTGAAGCTTTCTTT; CDR3: CSAHEGAGAEAFF
D: TRBD1; V: TRBV2; J: TRBJ1-1; size: medium-sized; DNA: TGTGCCAGCAGCACAACAGGGGACACTGAAGCTTTCTTT; CDR3: CASSTTGDTEAFF
D: NA; V: TRBV6-5; J: TRBJ2-7; size: NA; DNA: TGTGCCAGCAGCACAGGGTACGAGCAGTACTTC; CDR3: CASSTGYEQYF
D: NA; V: TRBV10-3; J: TRBJ1-2; size: NA; DNA: TGTGCCATCAGTGATTCAGCGTACATCTATGGCTACACCTTC; CDR3: CAISDSAYIYGYTF
D: TRBD1; V: TRBV6-1; J: TRBJ1-5; size: few; DNA: TGTGCCAGCAGTGTAGGGACAGGGTTCGGTCAGCCCCAGCATTTT; CDR3: CASSVGTGFGQPQHF
D: TRBD1; V: TRBV5-1; J: TRBJ2-2; size: NA; DNA: TGCGCCAGCAGCCGCACGGGACAGGGCACGATCGGGGAGCTGTTTTTT; CDR3: CASSRTGQGTIGELFF
D: NA; V: TRBV7-3; J: TRBJ2-1; size: NA; DNA: TGTGCCAGCAGCCTGGACAGTAATGAGCAGTTCTTC; CDR3: CASSLDSNEQFF
D: TRBD2; V: TRBV11-3; J: TRBJ2-1; size: once; DNA: TGTGCCAGCAGCTTAACCGGGGGGGCCTACAATGAGCAGTTCTTC; CDR3: CASSLTGGAYNEQFF